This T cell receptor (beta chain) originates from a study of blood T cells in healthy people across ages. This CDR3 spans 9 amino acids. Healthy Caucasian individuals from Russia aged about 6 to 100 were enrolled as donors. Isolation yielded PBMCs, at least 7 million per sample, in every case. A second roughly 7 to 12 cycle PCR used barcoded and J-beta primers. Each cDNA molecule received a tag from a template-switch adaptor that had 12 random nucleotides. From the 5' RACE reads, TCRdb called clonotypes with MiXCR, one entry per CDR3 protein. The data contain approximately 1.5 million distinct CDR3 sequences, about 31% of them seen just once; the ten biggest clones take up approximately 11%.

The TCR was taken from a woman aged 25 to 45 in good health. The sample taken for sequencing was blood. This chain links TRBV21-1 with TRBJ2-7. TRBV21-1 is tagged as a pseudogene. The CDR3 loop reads CASSKEQYF. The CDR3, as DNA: TGTGCCAGCAGCAAAGAGCAGTACTTC.